This entry features one TCR beta chain sequence. These data are taken from a study of human T cells and chemical hapten exposure. The overall study: DPC (0.01%) was patch tested on the upper back and read at 6 days.

How the authors handled the data: Samples contained a median of 95,638 TCRs, with a range of roughly 20,000 to 700,000. TCRdb ran MiXCR on the RACE reads and lists one entry per CDR3 protein. TCRdb's processing, not the authors', yielded these V and J calls. The table lists 100,000 or so distinct CDR3 sequences, about 11% of them singletons. Germline loops: CDR1 LGHNA, CDR2 YNFKEQ. This CDR3 comprises 14 residues. Trimming took 1 base from V and 8 from J, leaving 11 bases between them. Indicated time point: patch test 2, 6 weeks after DPC sensitization. Indicated treatment: therapeutic diphenylcyclopropenone sensitization with weekly scalp DPC. Blood collection took place prior to placing each patch test.

Source: whole blood, taken in connection with sensitization to the hapten diphenylcyclopropenone (DPC). This chain links TRBV4-2 with TRBJ1-4; D is uncertain. The TCR originated in a man in his forties with alopecia areata. Some clones in this sample may be carry-over from other donors' samples. The CDR3 sequence is CASSQVDVGEKLFF. CDR3 DNA sequence: TGTGCCAGCAGCCAAGTTGATGTAGGAGAAAAACTGTTTTTT.